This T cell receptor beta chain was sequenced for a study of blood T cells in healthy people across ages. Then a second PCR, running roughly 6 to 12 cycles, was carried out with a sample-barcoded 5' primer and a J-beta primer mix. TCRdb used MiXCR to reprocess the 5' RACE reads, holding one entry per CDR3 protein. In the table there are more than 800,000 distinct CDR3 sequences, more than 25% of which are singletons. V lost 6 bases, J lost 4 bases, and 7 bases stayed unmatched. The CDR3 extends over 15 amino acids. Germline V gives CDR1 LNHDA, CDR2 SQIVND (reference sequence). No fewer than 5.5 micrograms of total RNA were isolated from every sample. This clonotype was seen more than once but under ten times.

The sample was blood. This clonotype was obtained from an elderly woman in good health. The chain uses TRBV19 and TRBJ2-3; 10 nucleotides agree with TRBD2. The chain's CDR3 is CASSPTSGFPDTQYF. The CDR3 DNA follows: TGTGCCAGTAGCCCGACTAGCGGGTTTCCAGATACGCAGTATTTT. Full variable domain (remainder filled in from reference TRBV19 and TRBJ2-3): DGGITQSPKYLFRKEGQNVTLSCEQNLNHDAMYWYRQDPGQGLRLIYYSQIVNDFQKGDIAEGYSVSREKKESFPLTVTSAQKNPTAFYLCASSPTSGFPDTQYFGPGTRLTVL.